This passage covers 27 T cell receptor beta chains from one sample sequenced in a study of blood T cells in healthy people across ages. Through a sample-barcoded 5' primer and a J-beta primer mix, a second PCR was run for roughly 6 to 12 cycles. Each CDR3 protein is one row after TCRdb ran MiXCR on the 5' RACE reads. The sample contains fewer than 1,000,000 distinct CDR3 sequences, under 55% of which appear only once. The sequencing sample was made of blood. All receptors come from a man between 60 and 70 years old in good health.

In nucleotides, the CDR3 is TGCGCCAGCAGCTTGGGAGGGACTTCGGGCACGGAGACCCAGTACTTC. Translated, it gives CASSLGGTSGTETQYF. V is TRBV5-1 and J is TRBJ2-5, with D perhaps matching TRBD2 (6 bases). This CDR3 contains 16 residues. From germline, CDR1 is SGHRS and CDR2 YFSETQ. Trimming stripped 0 bases from V and 5 bases from J, with 17 bases between.

A few counts support this clonotype. The J gene is TRBJ2-7, the V gene TRBV12-3 or TRBV12-4; D ambiguous. Between the trimmed V and J ends, which lost 3 bases and 0 bases, there was a span of 12 bases. The CDR3 totals 15 residues. The CDR3: CASSFWTASSYEQYF. The CDR3 region has the DNA TGTGCCAGCAGTTTTTGGACGGCGAGCTCCTACGAGCAGTACTTC.

This clonotype was counted a few times. The rearrangement uses TRBV13 and TRBJ2-7; 15 bases fit TRBD2. V lost 5 bases and J lost 0; bases outside the gene matches: 11. Germline V gene lookup returns CDR1 PRHDT and CDR2 FYEKMQ (reference sequence). The CDR3 contains 19 residues. CDR3 in amino acids: CASSPYWTSGGESSYEQYF. DNA of the CDR3: TGTGCCAGCAGCCCCTATTGGACTAGCGGGGGGGAGAGCTCCTACGAGCAGTACTTC.

This clonotype appeared a single time. The rearrangement links TRBV6-1 to TRBJ2-2; TRBD1 matches at 11 bases. J lost 4 bases, V lost 6 bases, and 10 bases had no gene match. This CDR3 region has 17 residues. Germline CDR1 MNHNS, CDR2 SASEGT. CDR3 in DNA: TGTGCCAGCAGCAATCCGGACAGGGGGCGCGCCACCGGGGAGCTGTTTTTT. This gives the protein CASSNPDRGRATGELFF.

Points on this clonotype: A much bigger clone sits one base away, suggesting this may be a read error. This sequence joins TRBV7-9 and TRBJ2-5; D uncertain. Germline lookup yields CDR1 SEHNR and CDR2 FQNEAQ (reference sequence). The CDR3 totals 16 residues. V was pared by 5 bases and J by 11 bases, with 27 bases between. This chain's CDR3 is CASSALPLESHNEQYF. The CDR3 DNA is TGTGCCAGCAGCGCCCTACCCCTTGAGTCCCACAATGAGCAGTACTTC.

The gene calls are TRBV10-3 and TRBJ2-7, with D possibly matching TRBD1 (6 bases). Trimming took 7 bases from V and 0 from J, leaving 13 bases between them. The CDR3 extends over 14 amino acids. CDR1 is ENHRY, CDR2 SYGVKD, per germline. The CDR3 DNA is TGTGCCATCACTCCCACAGGGACCTCCTACGAGCAGTACTTC. Protein: CAITPTGTSYEQYF.

This clonotype showed up just a few times. The V call is TRBV20-1, the J call TRBJ1-2; no definite D call. Deletions cut 1 base from V and 8 bases from J, with 11 bases between. The V gene's germline CDR1 is DFQATT and CDR2 SNEGSKA (reference sequence). The CDR3 has 12 residues. DNA of the CDR3: TGCAGTGCTAGAGTTGGTGGGAACGGCTACACCTTC. This gives the protein CSARVGGNGYTF.

The sample holds a few counts of this clonotype. This chain uses TRBV14 with TRBJ2-3; TRBD1 agrees at 8 bases. The V and J ends lost 4 bases and 3 bases, in that order; junction bases with no gene match: 6. CDR1 SGHDN and CDR2 FVKESK come from the germline V gene. This CDR3 has 15 residues. CDR3 nucleotide sequence: TGTGCCAGCAGCCGGAGGACAGGGAAAACAGATACGCAGTATTTT. Translation: CASSRRTGKTDTQYF. Full variable domain (missing parts from reference TRBV14 and TRBJ2-3): EAGVTQFPSHSVIEKGQTVTLRCDPISGHDNLYWYRRVMGKEIKFLLHFVKESKQDESGMPNNRFLAERTGGTYSTLKVQPAELEDSGVYFCASSRRTGKTDTQYFGPGTRLTVL.

This rearrangement joins TRBV6-2 or TRBV6-3 to TRBJ2-1, with 10 positions matching TRBD2. V lost 6 bases to trimming and J lost 4 bases; unmatched junction nucleotides: 12. This CDR3 comprises 17 residues. CDR1 and CDR2 (germline): MNHEY, SVGEGT. CDR3 loop: CASRNPERGGRYNEQFF. The DNA for the CDR3 is TGTGCCAGCAGGAATCCCGAGCGGGGGGGGCGATACAATGAGCAGTTCTTC.

This clonotype appeared a few times. This chain joins TRBV20-1 and TRBJ2-1; possibly TRBD2 for D (6 bases). Germline lookup yields CDR1 DFQATT and CDR2 SNEGSKA (reference sequence). V was trimmed by 8 bases and J by 2 bases, leaving 16 bases between them. This CDR3 spans 14 amino acids. This chain's CDR3 is CSRLGSPTYNEQFF. In nucleotides, the CDR3 is TGCAGTCGACTAGGGTCCCCCACCTACAATGAGCAGTTCTTC.

The gene calls are TRBV2 and TRBJ1-1, with no clear D. V lost 9 bases and J lost 1, with 12 bases in between. The CDR3 length is 13 residues. Germline values: CDR1 SNHLY, CDR2 FYNNEI. The CDR3 DNA reads as TGTGCCAGTCCCAGAAGTCAGAACACTGAAGCTTTCTTT. Encoded protein: CASPRSQNTEAFF. Looking up the rest from reference TRBV2 and TRBJ1-1 gives the full variable domain: EPEVTQTPSHQVTQMGQEVILRCVPISNHLYFYWYRQILGQKVEFLVSFYNNEISEKSEIFDDQFSVERPDGSNFTLKIRSTKLEDSAMYFCASPRSQNTEAFFGQGTRLTVV.

This clonotype came up a few times. This chain joins TRBV29-1 and TRBJ2-1; weak D call: TRBD2 (5 bases). V dropped 4 bases and J dropped 4 bases, with 11 bases sitting between them. CDR3 length: 13 amino acids. Germline CDR1 reads SQVTM; CDR2 reads ANQGSEA. CDR3 region: CSVGPRLYNEQFF. Written as DNA, the CDR3 is TGCAGCGTTGGCCCAAGACTATACAATGAGCAGTTCTTC.

The chain uses TRBV20-1 and TRBJ1-2; D is undetermined. V dropped 0 bases and J dropped 4 bases, with 12 bases sitting between them. The germline V gene encodes CDR1 DFQATT and CDR2 SNEGSKA (reference sequence). This CDR3 spans 14 amino acids. This CDR3 is CSARDRVVVYGYTF. DNA of the CDR3: TGCAGTGCTAGAGATCGAGTAGTCGTCTATGGCTACACCTTC.

The rearrangement links TRBV20-1 to TRBJ1-1, with 10 bases fitting TRBD1. The CDR3 sequence is 12 residues long. CDR1 and CDR2 from the germline V gene are DFQATT and SNEGSKA (reference sequence). Trimming took 8 bases from V and 1 from J; bases not matched to a gene: 1. The CDR3 loop is CSRTGGNTEAFF. CDR3 coding DNA: TGCAGTAGGACAGGGGGGAACACTGAAGCTTTCTTT.

This clonotype has a handful of counts. The rearrangement joins TRBV29-1 to TRBJ2-1; 9 nucleotides match TRBD2. The CDR3 is 14 residues long. CDR1 is SQVTM and CDR2 is ANQGSEA in the germline V gene. Losses at the gene ends were 4 bases for V and 4 bases for J; bases not matched to a gene: 5. The CDR3 DNA follows: TGCAGCGTTGCCCAGCGGGGGGCGTACAATGAGCAGTTCTTC. Translating it yields CSVAQRGAYNEQFF.

This clonotype appeared a few times. This chain connects TRBV7-2 to TRBJ1-1; a weak D match, TRBD1 (5 bases). There are 14 residues in the CDR3. Germline V lookup: CDR1 SGHTA, CDR2 FQGNSA. V was shortened by 5 bases and J by 1 base, with 11 bases between the two germline ends. CDR3: CASSPGTTNTEAFF. CDR3 sequence (DNA): TGTGCCAGCAGCCCAGGGACGACGAACACTGAAGCTTTCTTT.

As for this clonotype: A much larger clone differs from this one at a single base, so this may be a read error. V usage is TRBV10-3 and J usage is TRBJ2-7, with TRBD2 matching over 10 bases. This CDR3 has 15 residues. The V gene end was trimmed by 6 bases and the J gene end by 2 bases; junction bases not matched to a gene: 7. Per the germline V gene, CDR1 is ENHRY and CDR2 is SYGVKD. CDR3 in DNA: TGTGCCATCAGCGAAACTAGCGGGGAGCCCTACGAGCAGTACTTC. Its protein product is CAISETSGEPYEQYF.

The chain recombines TRBV20-1 with TRBJ2-1, with 14 bases identical to TRBD2. V shed 5 bases and J 3 bases; nucleotides not matched to a gene: 3. CDR3 length: 15 amino acids. Germline V gene sequence: CDR1 DFQATT, CDR2 SNEGSKA (reference sequence). CDR3 in amino acids: CSAAGTSGSYNEQFF. The CDR3 nucleotides are TGCAGTGCTGCCGGGACTAGCGGGAGCTACAATGAGCAGTTCTTC.

This clonotype appeared many times. The rearrangement joins TRBV21-1 to TRBJ2-5; the D call of TRBD2 is as the table states it, not checked on the DNA. TRBV21-1 is flagged as a pseudogene. This CDR3 contains 15 residues. In DNA form, the CDR3 reads TGTGCCAGCAGCAAAGCGAGAGGGCCCCAAGAGACCCAGTACTTC. Protein product: CASSKARGPQETQYF.

The chain couples TRBV9 to TRBJ2-7, with TRBD2 identical over 9 bases. The J call may be in error: the DNA end matches TRBJ2-5 better. This CDR3 contains 16 residues. The germline gives CDR1 SGDLS, CDR2 YYNGEE. The CDR3 nucleotides read TGTGCCAGCAGCCCCGGACTAGCGAGCGTGAAGGAGACCCAGTACTTC. Its protein is CASSPGLASVKETQYF.

J is TRBJ1-5 and V is TRBV29-1; 9 bases align to TRBD1. Germline assignment: CDR1 SQVTM and CDR2 ANQGSEA. The CDR3 is 12 residues long. J was trimmed by 5 bases and V by 5 bases; bases with no gene match: 1. The CDR3 here is CSVRQGDQPQHF. In DNA form, the CDR3 reads TGCAGCGTTCGACAGGGGGATCAGCCCCAGCATTTT.

The chain links TRBV6-6 to TRBJ2-5; D perhaps matches TRBD1 (6 bases). The V gene's germline CDR1 is MNHNY and CDR2 SVGAGI (reference sequence). The length of the CDR3 is 13 residues. V was trimmed by 5 bases and J by 5 bases, leaving 12 bases between them. The CDR3 protein is CASSPRGSETQYF. The CDR3 coding sequence is TGTGCCAGCAGTCCCAGGGGCAGCGAGACCCAGTACTTC.

This clonotype was found many times. This chain links TRBV7-2 with TRBJ2-5, with D possibly TRBD1 on 5 matching bases. The V and J ends lost 5 bases and 5 bases respectively, with 12 bases between them. Germline lookup yields CDR1 SGHTA and CDR2 FQGNSA. The CDR3 sequence is 13 residues long. The CDR3 region has the DNA TGTGCCAGCAGCCTGGGGCCGCGGGAGACCCAGTACTTC. Amino acid sequence: CASSLGPRETQYF.

This clonotype occurred once. A read error may account for a junction end that differs from germline. The gene calls are TRBV2 and TRBJ2-1; TRBD1 agrees at 7 bases. The J call is in doubt because the DNA end fits TRBJ2-7 better. CDR3 size: 15 residues. From germline, CDR1 is SNHLY and CDR2 FYNNEI. The CDR3 loop is CASTGQARISHEQYF. The CDR3 nucleotides are TGTGCCAGCACTGGACAGGCACGAATCTCCCACGAGCAGTACTTC.

The rearrangement joins TRBV6-1 to TRBJ2-4; no firm D call. The DNA end is a closer match to TRBJ2-7, so the J assignment may be wrong. CDR3 length equals 14 residues. Germline V CDR1 and CDR2: MNHNS, SASEGT. CDR3 nucleotides: TGTGCCAGCAGTGAAATCACACTAACCTACGAGCAGTACTTC. It encodes CASSEITLTYEQYF.

This clonotype showed up just once. CDR3 coding DNA: TGTGCCAGCAGTCTCGGGTCTAGCGGAAACAATGAGCAGTACTTC. Amino acid sequence: CASSLGSSGNNEQYF. The chain recombines TRBV5-5 with TRBJ2-7; 7 bases align to TRBD2. Germline V gene lookup returns CDR1 SGHKS and CDR2 YYEKEE (reference sequence). J gave up 7 bases and V 5 bases, and 15 bases lay outside the gene matches. This CDR3 comprises 15 residues.

There are a few counts of this clonotype. The gene calls are TRBV6-1 and TRBJ1-1, with D maybe TRBD1 (6 bases). Trimming removed 6 bases at V and 3 bases at J, with 11 bases between. CDR3 length: 13 amino acids. In germline, CDR1 is MNHNS, CDR2 SASEGT. The CDR3 loop reads CASRATGYTEAFF. The CDR3 coding sequence is TGTGCCAGCAGGGCAACAGGGTACACTGAAGCTTTCTTT.